This passage covers 8 T cell receptor beta chains from one sample sequenced in a study of human T cells and chemical hapten exposure. It was unfractionated whole blood from which total RNA was extracted. TCRdb re-called the 5' RACE reads through MiXCR, storing one row per CDR3 protein. The table lists about 140,000 distinct CDR3 sequences, roughly 4% of them singletons. The receptors come from a female donor in good health.

This clonotype was seen many times. The chain uses TRBV18 and TRBJ2-1, with D possibly being TRBD2 (7 bases). This CDR3 is built from 17 residues. V lost 1 base and J 7 bases, leaving 20 bases between the germline ends. CDR1 is KGHSH and CDR2 is LQKENI in the germline V gene. The CDR3 sequence: CASSPLAKGGPSNEQFF. DNA of the CDR3: TGTGCCAGCTCACCACTCGCCAAGGGGGGGCCCTCGAATGAGCAGTTCTTC.

This clonotype came up many times. V is TRBV6-4 and J is TRBJ2-1, with D unresolved. The length of the CDR3 is 15 residues. Germline CDR1 and CDR2: MRHNA and SNTAGT. Trimming took 2 bases from V and 0 from J, leaving 8 bases between them. CDR3 nucleotide sequence: TGTGCCAGCAGTGACGGCCTAGGCTCCTACAATGAGCAGTTCTTC. It encodes CASSDGLGSYNEQFF.

This clonotype has at least ten counts. The chain has TRBV12-3 or TRBV12-4 and TRBJ2-7, with D tentatively TRBD1 (5 bases). This CDR3 has 12 residues. Deletions cut 6 bases from V and 4 bases from J, with 10 bases between. The CDR3 sequence is CASRTGQYEQYF. The CDR3 bases are TGTGCCAGCAGGACCGGACAATACGAGCAGTACTTC.

This clonotype was seen more than once but under ten times. V usage is TRBV20-1 and J usage is TRBJ2-7; 8 bases map to TRBD2. The CDR3 consists of 15 residues. CDR1 and CDR2 (germline): DFQATT, SNEGSKA (reference sequence). V trimming: 6 bases; J trimming: 3 bases; junction bases outside the gene matches: 13. The CDR3 sequence: CSALDNGGDLYEQYF. The CDR3 nucleotides read TGCAGTGCGCTCGATAACGGGGGGGATCTCTACGAGCAGTACTTC.

In its sample, this clonotype was seen many times. The gene calls are TRBV9 and TRBJ2-1; D is perhaps TRBD1 (8 bases). The CDR3 has 14 amino acids. Germline V gene data show CDR1 as SGDLS and CDR2 as YYNGEE. V lost 1 base and J lost 7, with 12 bases in between. The CDR3 DNA is TGTGCCAGCAGCGTAACAGGGGGGGTAAATGAGCAGTTCTTC. Translated: CASSVTGGVNEQFF.

This clonotype was found many times. This rearrangement joins TRBV20-1 to TRBJ1-2, with unresolved D. Germline V gives CDR1 DFQATT, CDR2 SNEGSKA (reference sequence). V lost 3 bases to trimming and J lost 0 bases, with 11 bases between them. The CDR3 consists of 14 residues. CDR3 region: CSASLAGSNYGYTF. DNA of the CDR3: TGCAGTGCTAGTCTAGCAGGTTCTAACTATGGCTACACCTTC.

This clonotype was seen ten or more times. The chain carries TRBV9 and TRBJ2-1; D is ambiguous. The V end lost 1 base, the J end lost 7 bases, and 9 bases lay between the germline ends. The CDR3 is made up of 13 amino acids. Germline CDR1 reads SGDLS; CDR2 reads YYNGEE. The CDR3 loop reads CASSVNQLNEQFF. As DNA, the CDR3 is TGTGCCAGCAGCGTAAATCAGTTGAATGAGCAGTTCTTC.

This clonotype appeared many times. The chain has TRBV12-3 or TRBV12-4 and TRBJ2-3, with 8 nucleotides matching TRBD2. CDR3 length: 15 amino acids. V was pared by 6 bases and J by 4 bases, with 9 bases of the junction left unmatched. CDR3 sequence (DNA): TGTGCCAGCAGCCTATTTAGCGGGGCTTCAGATACGCAGTATTTT. This codes for CASSLFSGASDTQYF.